These T cell receptor beta chains were read from a single sample in a study of T cell repertoires in cytomegalovirus infection. TCRdb re-called the reads through MiXCR, storing one row per CDR3 protein. Of around 450,000 distinct CDR3 sequences listed, about a third are singletons. The specimen was PBMCs. The receptors stem from a human donor in good health (CMV status not recorded). Some clones in this sample may be carry-over from other donors' samples. The CDR3 runs from the conserved cysteine through the conserved F or W. D genes are given only for firm matches. For some rows the clone size is stated as once, few or many, or as a class when expanded; others skip it.

TGTGCCAGCAGCCGAGACAGGGTGGGGTACGAGCAGTACTTC CASSRDRVGYEQYF TRBD1 TRBJ2-7 many TRBV7-2
TGTGCCAGCAGCTTATCGGGACAGCTGCAAGAGACCCAGTACTTC CASSLSGQLQETQYF TRBD1 TRBJ2-5 many TRBV7-2
TGTGCCAGCAGCTTAGGGGTCGGTAATTCACCCCTCCACTTT CASSLGVGNSPLHF - TRBJ1-6 many TRBV7-6
TGCGCCAGCAGCCGCGCAGGCCCATCCTCTGGAAACACCATATATTTT CASSRAGPSSGNTIYF - TRBJ1-3 - TRBV4-1
TGCGCCAGCAGTCCCATTACGGGACTCGGTTCCTACGAGCAGTACTTC CASSPITGLGSYEQYF - TRBJ2-7 - TRBV5-1
TGCGCCAGCAGTCGTACCCATCTTAATCCTGAGCAGTTCTTC CASSRTHLNPEQFF - TRBJ2-1 few TRBV10-2
TGTGCCAGCAGTTACTCCAAGGGACAACCGTACGAGCAGTACTTC CASSYSKGQPYEQYF - TRBJ2-7 few TRBV6-6
TGCGCCAGCAGCCAAGAGAGCGCTAGCGGGGGCTTAGTGCGGTCCTACAATGAGCAGTTCTTC CASSQESASGGLVRSYNEQFF TRBD2 TRBJ2-1 few TRBV4-3
TGTGCCAGCAGTTTATACTGGTCAGATACGCAGTATTTT CASSLYWSDTQYF - TRBJ2-3 - TRBV28
TGTGCCAGTAGTAAATCGAGCTACGAGCAGTACTTC CASSKSSYEQYF - TRBJ2-7 - TRBV19
TGCAGTGCTTTTAGCGGGGGGGCGATCGGTGAGCAGTTCTTC CSAFSGGAIGEQFF TRBD2 TRBJ2-1 - TRBV20-1
TGTGCCAGCAGCTTGGGAAGGGAGGGCAATCAGCCCCAGCATTTT CASSLGREGNQPQHF - TRBJ1-5 once TRBV7-9
TGTGCCAGCGGGGGACAGGCTAGCAATCAGCCCCAGCATTTT CASGGQASNQPQHF TRBD1 TRBJ1-5 - TRBV27
TGTGCCAGCAGTGAGTACCATCTAGCGGGGAATGAGCAGTTCTTC CASSEYHLAGNEQFF TRBD2 TRBJ2-1 few TRBV6-4
TGTGCCAGCAGTAACTACAGGGACACGGATGAAAAACTGTTTTTT CASSNYRDTDEKLFF - TRBJ1-4 - TRBV6-6
TGTGCCAGCAGCTTAGATGGGACTAGCGGGGGGAAATACAATGAGCAGTTCTTC CASSLDGTSGGKYNEQFF TRBD2 TRBJ2-1 many TRBV11-2
TGTGCCAGCAGCTATGGGACTAGCGGGCGCACAGATACGCAGTATTTT CASSYGTSGRTDTQYF TRBD2 TRBJ2-3 - TRBV11-2